Below are 5 T cell receptor beta chains sequenced from a single sample in a study of control samples from healthy donors and cancer patients (dated by TCRdb to the early 2020s). The library was prepared using the immunoSEQ multiplex PCR assay. The immuneACCESS repertoire file appears here via TCRdb, limited to in-frame rearrangements. These files lack a portion of the clones; in checked studies, under half of the deficit traces to unresolved V genes, and the cause of the others is not known. Here the sample has about 140,000 clones; around 88% occur a single time. Of the sample, over 1.5% falls within the top ten clones. The source material was blood. The receptors stem from a man younger than 30 in good health.

The chain uses TRBV7-2 and TRBJ2-3, with D uncertain. CDR1 is SGHTA, CDR2 FQGNSA, per germline. Between the trimmed V and J ends, which lost 1 base and 1 base, there was a span of 6 bases. The CDR3 sequence is 14 residues long. CDR3 nucleotide sequence: TGTGCCAGCAGCTTAGAGTCAGGCACAGATACGCAGTATTTT. Protein sequence: CASSLESGTDTQYF.

The CDR3 DNA follows: TGTGCCAGCTCACCTAGACATAGGACAGGGGTGAACACTGAAGCTTTCTTT. Its protein is CASSPRHRTGVNTEAFF. The rearrangement joins TRBV18 to TRBJ1-1, with 9 bases aligning to TRBD1. The CDR3 is 17 amino acids. From germline, CDR1 is KGHSH and CDR2 LQKENI. V was pared by 3 bases and J by 0 bases, with 8 bases of the junction left unmatched. Combining the CDR3 with reference TRBV18 and TRBJ1-1 gives the whole variable domain NAGVMQNPRHLVRRRGQEARLRCSPMKGHSHVYWYRQLPEEGLKFMVYLQKENIIDESGMPKERFSAEFPKEGPSILRIQQVVRGDSAAYFCASSPRHRTGVNTEAFFGQGTRLTVV.

This chain connects TRBV4-2 to TRBJ1-1; D gene uncertain. V was clipped by 0 bases and J by 9 bases, with 17 bases between them. Germline V lookup: CDR1 LGHNA, CDR2 YNFKEQ. This CDR3 comprises 15 residues. The CDR3 bases are TGTGCCAGCAGCCAAGAACGACGAAGGGTGAAGCAAGCTTTCTTT. Amino acid sequence: CASSQERRRVKQAFF.

The table lists this clone with a count of one. V is TRBV29-1 and J is TRBJ1-1; D uncertain. CDR1 and CDR2 from the germline V gene are SQVTM and ANQGSEA. The V and J ends lost 3 bases and 4 bases respectively, with 12 bases between them. The CDR3 spans 13 residues. CDR3 sequence reads: CSVEGPGGTEAFF. Here the CDR3 DNA reads TGCAGCGTTGAGGGTCCGGGTGGCACTGAAGCTTTCTTT.

This chain joins TRBV4-3 and TRBJ2-1; 7 bases align to TRBD1. The CDR3 sequence is 15 residues long. Per germline, CDR1 LGHNA and CDR2 YSLEER. The J segment lost 5 bases and the V segment lost 3 bases, leaving 7 bases of the junction unmatched. CDR3 nucleotides: TGCGCCAGCAGCCATGACAGGGACGGGGACAATGAGCAGTTCTTC. This gives the protein CASSHDRDGDNEQFF.